Below, 2 T cell receptor beta chains from the same sample are listed, as sequenced in a study of CXCR3-negative and CXCR3-positive naive CD8 T cells. UMI-labeled 5' RACE yielded the TRB cDNA libraries. TCRdb reprocessed the 5' RACE reads; each CDR3 protein has one entry and no DNA is given. The sample features around 140,000 distinct CDR3 sequences, with approximately 0.29% in its top ten. The sample taken for sequencing was naive CXCR3- CD8+ T cells from blood. Noted subset: CD45RO-CCR7+CD27+CD95- naive CD8+ T cells lacking CXCR3 (TNR3-). These receptors all stem from a human donor in good health. Some clones in this sample may be carry-over from other donors' samples.

V and J are TRBV28 and TRBJ2-5; the TCRdb call, TRBD1, lacks DNA for checking. The CDR3 contains 14 residues. Germline V CDR1 and CDR2: MDHEN, SYDVKM. CDR3 sequence: CASSVTGGRETQYF.

The chain uses TRBV5-1 and TRBJ2-7; TCRdb's assignment of TRBD1 cannot be checked, as there is no DNA. Germline V gene lookup returns CDR1 SGHRS and CDR2 YFSETQ. This CDR3 has 14 amino acids. CDR3 loop: CASSGGTGVHEQYF.